This TCR beta chain comes out of a study of T-cell reconstitution after alpha-beta-depleted transplantation in children. The CDR3 is 17 amino acids. Trimming pared 2 bases from V and 3 bases from J, leaving 18 bases between. Per germline, CDR1 KGHSH and CDR2 LQKENI. The TCRbeta library was prepared with unique molecular identifiers. MiXCR was run by TCRdb on the PCR reads, yielding one entry per CDR3 protein. The sample shows around 480,000 distinct CDR3 sequences, about 30% of them seen only once. This clonotype has only a few counts. The TCR originated in a human donor who donated a stem cell graft to a child with aplastic anemia. This sequence joins TRBV18 and TRBJ2-3; D gene uncertain. This specimen consisted of PBMCs from the stem cell graft donor, obtained from the stem cell graft. The CDR3 DNA is TGTGCCAGCTCACCAACTTCCTGGGTCGAGATTACAGATACGCAGTATTTT. Translated: CASSPTSWVEITDTQYF.